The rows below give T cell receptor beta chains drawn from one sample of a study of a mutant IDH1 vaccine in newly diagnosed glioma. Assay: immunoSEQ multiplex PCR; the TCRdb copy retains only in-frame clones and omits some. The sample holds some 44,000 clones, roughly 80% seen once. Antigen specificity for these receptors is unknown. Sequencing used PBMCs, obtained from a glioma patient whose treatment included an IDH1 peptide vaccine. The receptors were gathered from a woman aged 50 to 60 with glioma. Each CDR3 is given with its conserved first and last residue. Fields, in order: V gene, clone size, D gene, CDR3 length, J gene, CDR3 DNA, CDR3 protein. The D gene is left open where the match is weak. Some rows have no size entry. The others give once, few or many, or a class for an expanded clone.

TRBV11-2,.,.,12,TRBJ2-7,TGTGCCAGCAGCCCAAGCTCCTACGAGCAGTACTTC,CASSPSSYEQYF
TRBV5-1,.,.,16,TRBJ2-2,TGCGCCAGCCCCACGCCAGGGACAATGAACACCGGGGAGCTGTTTTTT,CASPTPGTMNTGELFF
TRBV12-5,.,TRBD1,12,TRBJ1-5,TGTGCTAGTGCCCAGGGGGATCAGCCCCAGCATTTT,CASAQGDQPQHF
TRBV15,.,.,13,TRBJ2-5,TGTGCCACCAGCAGAGGGGTAGGAGAGACCCAGTACTTC,CATSRGVGETQYF
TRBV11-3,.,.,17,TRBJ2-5,TGTGCCAGCAGCTTAGCATTGGGTCGGACGTACCAAGAGACCCAGTACTTC,CASSLALGRTYQETQYF
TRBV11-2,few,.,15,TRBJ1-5,TGTGCCAGCAGCTTAGATTGGGGTGTAGGTCAGCCCCAGCATTTT,CASSLDWGVGQPQHF
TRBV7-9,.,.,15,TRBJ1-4,TGTGCCAGCACCGCCTTAGGAGGGTTTAATGAAAAACTGTTTTTT,CASTALGGFNEKLFF
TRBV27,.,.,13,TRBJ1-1,TGTGCCAGCAGTTGGTTCGGGGAAACTGAAGCTTTCTTT,CASSWFGETEAFF
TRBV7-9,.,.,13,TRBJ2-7,TGTGCCAGCAGCTTGTTCGGACGGTACGAGCAGTACTTC,CASSLFGRYEQYF
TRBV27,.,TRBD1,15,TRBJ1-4,TGTGCCAGCAGTACCGGGACAGGGGGCGGTGAAAAACTGTTTTTT,CASSTGTGGGEKLFF
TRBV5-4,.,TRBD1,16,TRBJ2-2,TGTGCCAGCAGCCTCCAAGGACAGGGGATCACCGGGGAGCTGTTTTTT,CASSLQGQGITGELFF
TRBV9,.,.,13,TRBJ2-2,TGTGCCAGCAGCGGACGGGACACCGGGGAGCTGTTTTTT,CASSGRDTGELFF
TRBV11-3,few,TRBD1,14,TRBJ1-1,TGTGCCAGCAGCTTAGAACAGGGGCGGACTGAAGCTTTCTTT,CASSLEQGRTEAFF
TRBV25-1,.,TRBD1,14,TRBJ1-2,TGTGCCAGCAGCCGGACAGGGAACAACTATGGCTACACCTTC,CASSRTGNNYGYTF
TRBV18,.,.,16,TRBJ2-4,TGTGCCAGCTCACCCGACACGGATGTGACCAAAAACATTCAGTACTTC,CASSPDTDVTKNIQYF
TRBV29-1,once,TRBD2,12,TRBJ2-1,TGCAGCGTCCCTCAGCGGGGAGATGAGCAGTTCTTC,CSVPQRGDEQFF
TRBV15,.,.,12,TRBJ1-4,TGTGCCACCAGCAGAGATTCGGGACGCACCTTTTTT,CATSRDSGRTFF
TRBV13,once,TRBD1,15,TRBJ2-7,TGTGCCAGCAGCCCCGCCGGGACAGGATCTCACGAGCAGTACTTC,CASSPAGTGSHEQYF
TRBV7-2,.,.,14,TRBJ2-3,TGTGCCAGCAGCTTAGTTAGCAGGGTTGATACGCAGTATTTT,CASSLVSRVDTQYF
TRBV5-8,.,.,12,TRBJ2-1,TGTGCCAGCAGCTTGGTACGAGAGGAGCAGTTCTTC,CASSLVREEQFF
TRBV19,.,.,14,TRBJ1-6,TGTGCCAGTAGTACCCGAGGGGTAAATTCACCCCTCCACTTT,CASSTRGVNSPLHF
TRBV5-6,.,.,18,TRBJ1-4,TGTGCCAGCAGCCCTGAACCCCCTGGAAGCACGGGAGGTGAAAAACTGTTTTTT,CASSPEPPGSTGGEKLFF
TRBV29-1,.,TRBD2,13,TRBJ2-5,TGCAGCGTTGCTCCCACGTTGGGGAGGGCCCAGTACTTC,CSVAPTLGRAQYF
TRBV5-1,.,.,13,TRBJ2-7,TGCGCCAGCAGCTCCGGGGACGGATACGAGCAGTACTTC,CASSSGDGYEQYF
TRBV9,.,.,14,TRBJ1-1,TGTGCCAGCAGCGGAATGGCCGGAGCGGGTGAAGCTTTCTTT,CASSGMAGAGEAFF
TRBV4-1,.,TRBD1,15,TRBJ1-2,TGCGCCAGCAGCCGTAGGGACAGGGGAGGGTATGGCTACACCTTC,CASSRRDRGGYGYTF
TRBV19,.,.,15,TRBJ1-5,TGTGCCAGTAGTATTCCCCGCCGGAGAGGCCAGCCCCAGCATTTT,CASSIPRRRGQPQHF
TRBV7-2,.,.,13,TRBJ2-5,TGTGCCAGCAGCCGTAATTTACCAGAGACCCAGTACTTC,CASSRNLPETQYF
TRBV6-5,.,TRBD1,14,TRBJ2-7,TGTGCCAGCAGGTGGACAGGGGGGTCCTACGAGCAGTACTTC,CASRWTGGSYEQYF
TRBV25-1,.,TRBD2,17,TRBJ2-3,TGTGCCAGCAGTGAATGGAGACTAGCGGGGGGATCGGATACGCAGTATTTT,CASSEWRLAGGSDTQYF
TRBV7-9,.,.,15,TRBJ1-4,TGTGCCAGCCTTTCCTTGGGGGTTTCGGTCGAAAAACTGTTTTTT,CASLSLGVSVEKLFF
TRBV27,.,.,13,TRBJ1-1,TGTGCCAGCTCCCTCCCGGGGGGCACTGAAGCTTTCTTT,CASSLPGGTEAFF
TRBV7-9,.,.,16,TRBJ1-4,TGTGCCAGCAGCAGCAACAGGGACGCAACTAATGAAAAACTGTTTTTT,CASSSNRDATNEKLFF
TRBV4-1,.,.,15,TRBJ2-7,TGCGCCAGCAGCCAAGATCCGAGTAGCTCCTACGAGCAGTACTTC,CASSQDPSSSYEQYF
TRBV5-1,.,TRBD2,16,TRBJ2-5,TGCGCCAGCAGCTTGGAGGCTAGCGGGGGACAAGAGACCCAGTACTTC,CASSLEASGGQETQYF
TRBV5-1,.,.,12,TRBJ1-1,TGCGCCAGCAGCTTGTCGTTCACTGAAGCTTTCTTT,CASSLSFTEAFF
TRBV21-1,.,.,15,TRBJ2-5,TGTGCCAGCAGCATCGGACAGGGGACAGGAGAGACCCAGTACTTC,CASSIGQGTGETQYF
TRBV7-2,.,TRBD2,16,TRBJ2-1,TGTGCCAGCAGCCCCTCCAGTGGCGGGGGGGCGAATGAGCAGTTCTTC,CASSPSSGGGANEQFF
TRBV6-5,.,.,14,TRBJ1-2,TGTGCCAGCAGTTACGGGGGCGTCGACTATGGCTACACCTTC,CASSYGGVDYGYTF
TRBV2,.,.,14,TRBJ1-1,TGTGCCAGCCCAAGGGGCAGCCCCGGGACTGAAGCTTTCTTT,CASPRGSPGTEAFF
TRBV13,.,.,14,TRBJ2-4,TGTGCCAGCAGCTTAGCTGGTCTTAAAAACATTCAGTACTTC,CASSLAGLKNIQYF
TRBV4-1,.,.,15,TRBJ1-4,TGCGCCAGCAGCCAAGTACCGACAAGGAATGAAAAACTGTTTTTT,CASSQVPTRNEKLFF
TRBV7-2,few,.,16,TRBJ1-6,TGTGCCAGCAGCTTGGCAAGAACTTTAGGGGTATCACCCCTCCACTTT,CASSLARTLGVSPLHF
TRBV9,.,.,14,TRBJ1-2,TGTGCCAGCAGCGCCCATGGGGCTAACTATGGCTACACCTTC,CASSAHGANYGYTF
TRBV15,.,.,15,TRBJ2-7,TGTGCCACCAGCTCGGGGAGCGGAGAACTCTACGAGCAGTACTTC,CATSSGSGELYEQYF
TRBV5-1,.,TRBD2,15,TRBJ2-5,TGCGCCAGCAGCTTGGGATCGGGGGGTTTGGAGACCCAGTACTTC,CASSLGSGGLETQYF
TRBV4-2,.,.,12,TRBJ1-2,TGTGCCAGCAGCCAAGAGGGTCAGAGCTACACCTTC,CASSQEGQSYTF
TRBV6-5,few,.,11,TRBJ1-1,TGTGCCAGCAGTTACGGTACTGAAGCTTTCTTT,CASSYGTEAFF
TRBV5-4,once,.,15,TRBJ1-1,TGTGCCAGCAGCCCACAACAGGGATTGAACACTGAAGCTTTCTTT,CASSPQQGLNTEAFF
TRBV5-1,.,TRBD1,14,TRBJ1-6,TGCGCCAGCAGCTTGGCGCAGGGGGAATCACCCCTCCACTTT,CASSLAQGESPLHF
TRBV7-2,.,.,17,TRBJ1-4,TGTGCCAGCAGCTTTGATCATGGGGCGGCGGCTGGTGAAAAACTGTTTTTT,CASSFDHGAAAGEKLFF
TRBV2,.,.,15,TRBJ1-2,TGTGCCAGCAGGGGGGGCGCCACCTTTAACTATGGCTACACCTTC,CASRGGATFNYGYTF
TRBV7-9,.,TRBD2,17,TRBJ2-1,TGTGCCAGCAGCCGTGGTATAGCGGGGGTCTCCTACAATGAGCAGTTCTTC,CASSRGIAGVSYNEQFF
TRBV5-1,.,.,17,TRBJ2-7,TGCGCCAGCAGCTTTTTCCTCAAAGTTAGTTCGAGCTACGAGCAGTACTTC,CASSFFLKVSSSYEQYF